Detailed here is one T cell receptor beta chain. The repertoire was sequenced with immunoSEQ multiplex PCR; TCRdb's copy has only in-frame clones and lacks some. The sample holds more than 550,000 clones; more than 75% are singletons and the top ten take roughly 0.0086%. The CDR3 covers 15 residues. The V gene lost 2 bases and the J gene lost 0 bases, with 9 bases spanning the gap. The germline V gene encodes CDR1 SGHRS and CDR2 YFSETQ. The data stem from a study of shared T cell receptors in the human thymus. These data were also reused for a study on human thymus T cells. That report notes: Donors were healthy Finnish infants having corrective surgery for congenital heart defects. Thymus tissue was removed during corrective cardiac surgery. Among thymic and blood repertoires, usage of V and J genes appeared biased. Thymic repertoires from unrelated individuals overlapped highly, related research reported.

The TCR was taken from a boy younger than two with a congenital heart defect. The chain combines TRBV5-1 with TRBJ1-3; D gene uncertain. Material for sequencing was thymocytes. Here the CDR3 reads CASSFVPSSGNTIYF. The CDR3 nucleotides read TGCGCCAGCAGCTTCGTACCGAGCTCTGGAAACACCATATATTTT. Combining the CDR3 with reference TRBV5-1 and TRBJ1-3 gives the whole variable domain KAGVTQTPRYLIKTRGQQVTLSCSPISGHRSVSWYQQTPGQGLQFLFEYFSETQRNKGNFPGRFSGRQFSNSRSEMNVSTLELGDSALYLCASSFVPSSGNTIYFGEGSWLTVV.